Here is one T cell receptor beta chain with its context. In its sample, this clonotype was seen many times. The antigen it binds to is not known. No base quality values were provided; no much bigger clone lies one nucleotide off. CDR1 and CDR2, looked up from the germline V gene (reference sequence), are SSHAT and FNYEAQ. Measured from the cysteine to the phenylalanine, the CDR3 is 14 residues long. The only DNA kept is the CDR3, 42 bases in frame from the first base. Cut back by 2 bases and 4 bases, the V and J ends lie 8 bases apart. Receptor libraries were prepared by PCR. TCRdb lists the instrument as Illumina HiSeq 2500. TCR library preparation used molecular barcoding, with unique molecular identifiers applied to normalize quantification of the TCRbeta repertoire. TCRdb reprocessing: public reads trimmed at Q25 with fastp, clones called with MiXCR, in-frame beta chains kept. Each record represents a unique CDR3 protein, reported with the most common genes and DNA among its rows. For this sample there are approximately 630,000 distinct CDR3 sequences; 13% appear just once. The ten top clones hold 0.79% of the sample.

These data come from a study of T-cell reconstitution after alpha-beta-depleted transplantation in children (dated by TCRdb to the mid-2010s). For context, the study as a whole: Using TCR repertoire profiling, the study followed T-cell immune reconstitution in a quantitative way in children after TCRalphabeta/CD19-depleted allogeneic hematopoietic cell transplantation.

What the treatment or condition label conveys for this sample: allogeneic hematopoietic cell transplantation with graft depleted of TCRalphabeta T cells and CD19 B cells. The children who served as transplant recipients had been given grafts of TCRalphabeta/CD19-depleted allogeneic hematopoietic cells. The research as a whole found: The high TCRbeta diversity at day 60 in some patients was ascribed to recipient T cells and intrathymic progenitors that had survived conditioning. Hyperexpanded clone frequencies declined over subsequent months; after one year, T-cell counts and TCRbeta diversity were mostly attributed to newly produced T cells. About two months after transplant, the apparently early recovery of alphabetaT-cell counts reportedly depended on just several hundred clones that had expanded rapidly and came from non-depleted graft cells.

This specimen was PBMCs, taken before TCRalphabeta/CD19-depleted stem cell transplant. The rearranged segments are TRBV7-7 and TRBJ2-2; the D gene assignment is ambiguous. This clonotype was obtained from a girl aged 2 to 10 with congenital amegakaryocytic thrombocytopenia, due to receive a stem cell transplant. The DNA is TGTGCCAGCAGCTTACTTGTCGGCACCGGGGAGCTGTTTTTT. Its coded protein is CASSLLVGTGELFF.